What follows describes a single T cell receptor beta chain. At least ten counts were recorded for this clonotype. The specificity of this receptor is unknown. No base-level quality is on record; no much larger clone is a single base apart. TCRdb names Illumina NovaSeq 6000 as the instrument used. TCRalpha and TCRbeta cDNA libraries were built by 5'RACE with constant-segment primers, adding sample barcodes and unique molecular identifiers. RNA was extracted from every sample with Trizol reagent. Amplification of the libraries took two PCR steps, and the second step added a second sample barcode plus Illumina TruSeq adapters. Sequencing of the libraries was done on an Illumina NovaSeq, producing 2 x 150 bp paired-end reads. In the original analysis: The reads were demultiplexed and collapsed into UMI-guided consensus sequences using migec v1.2.7. With mixcr v2.1.11, UMI consensuses were aligned to TRA and TRB V and J templates and assembled into clonotypes. Clonotypes were classified as expanded or contracted when called significant by both edgeR and NoisET, with noise models trained on biological replicates. For edgeR calls, the thresholds were a false discovery rate-adjusted p below 0.01 and a log2 fold-change of 1. As an exploratory analysis of dynamics, max-normalized trajectories of the 1000 most abundant clonotypes were examined by PCA with hierarchical clustering. Separately sequenced CD4+ and CD8+ repertoires were used to assign the CD4 or CD8 phenotype of responding clones. TCRdb itself trimmed the public reads at Q25 with fastp, ran MiXCR and retained productive beta chains. Rows merge per CDR3 protein into single entries with the most common DNA and genes. What appears here as the V and J calls and clone size reflects TCRdb's work, not the paper's. In this sample the table shows more than 250,000 distinct CDR3 sequences, around 15% of which occur a single time. The ten largest clones capture approximately 20% of the sample.

Ficoll-Paque density gradient centrifugation was the method used to isolate PBMCs. The source of the sample is a study of T-cell memory formation after mild COVID-19 (dated by TCRdb to 2020 to 2023). In terms of the full investigation: TCR sequence clusters from the two donors were found to be largely donor specific. The cohort comprised two young, previously healthy adult volunteers, one female and one male. In a couple of donors, T-cell clones that expanded and contracted after mild COVID-19 were followed by sequencing TCRalpha and TCRbeta repertoires longitudinally.

Via the germline V gene, CDR1 is SNHLY and CDR2 FYNNEI. Reading from cysteine to phenylalanine, the CDR3 counts 12 amino acids. The sequence is cut down to CDR3 DNA, 36 bases in frame from base 1. Cut back by 4 bases and 0 bases, the V and J ends lie 3 bases apart. The full study reports these points: Contracting CD4+ clones were located mainly in the CM and EM memory subsets, whereas CD8+ clones were found to be enriched in EMRA. Only a couple of mild cases were covered in the study, and larger cohorts including severe cases with pre-infection samples were considered necessary. Whether the second-wave clones peaking on day 37 were SARS-CoV-2 specific was not confirmed. From day 15 to 85, contracting clones showed balanced CD4/CD8 phenotypes, whereas a second wave of clones that expanded from day 15 to 37 leaned towards CD4+. The detection of some responding clones in pre-infection memory suggests that pre-existing cross-reactive memory T cells joined the SARS-CoV-2 response.

The rearrangement combines TRBV2 with TRBJ2-5, with the D gene call left open. This TCR was sampled from a man in his late teens or twenties who had mild COVID-19 (a few samples of this study predate the infection). The sample titles of this study are shuffled in the database, so cell type and time point are left out; the donor was told from shared clones. The sample comprised PBMCs or a T cell subset sorted from them (not recorded which). The CDR3 here reads CASSAYQETQYF. The DNA reads TGTGCCAGCAGTGCGTACCAAGAGACCCAGTACTTC.